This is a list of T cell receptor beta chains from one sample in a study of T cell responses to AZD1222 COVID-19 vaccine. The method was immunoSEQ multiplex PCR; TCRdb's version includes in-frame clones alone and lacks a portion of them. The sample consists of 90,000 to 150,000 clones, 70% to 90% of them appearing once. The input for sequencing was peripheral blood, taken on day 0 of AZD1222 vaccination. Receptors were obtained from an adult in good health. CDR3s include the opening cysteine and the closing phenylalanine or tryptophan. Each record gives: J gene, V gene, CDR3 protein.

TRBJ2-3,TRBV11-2,CASSPRLGSGNGDTQYF
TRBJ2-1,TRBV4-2,CASSHPLNGENKDEQFF
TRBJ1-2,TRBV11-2,CASSPGTLVPNYGYTF
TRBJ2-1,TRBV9,CASSPVGGSYNEQFF
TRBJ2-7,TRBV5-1,CASSLGGGQTYEQYF
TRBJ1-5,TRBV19,CASSIEGFYSNQPQHF
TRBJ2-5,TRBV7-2,CASSVQGGGETQYF
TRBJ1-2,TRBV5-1,CASSSLTGRGYGYTF
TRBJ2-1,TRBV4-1,CASIPSGLYNEQFF
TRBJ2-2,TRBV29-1,CSVTTLAGYTGELFF
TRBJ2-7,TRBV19,CASSIAGIAHEQYF